A single sample gave rise to the 8 T cell receptor beta chains below, sequenced in a study of cytomegalovirus exposure and HLA in healthy donors. A multiplex PCR was run with 60 Vbeta primers and 13 Jbeta primers. Sequencing used immunoSEQ multiplex PCR; TCRdb keeps in-frame clones, though not all of them. The sample lists approximately 150,000 clones; just over 70% were seen once. Sample: PBMCs. These receptors all stem from a man aged 18 to 29 in good health and CMV-seropositive.

The chain joins TRBV28 to TRBJ1-1; D is unclear. V was shortened by 7 bases and J by 0 bases, with 18 bases between the two germline ends. The CDR3 runs 16 residues. Germline V lookup: CDR1 MDHEN, CDR2 SYDVKM. CDR3 sequence reads: CASTTWTGSLNTEAFF. The CDR3 DNA is TGTGCCAGCACCACCTGGACGGGGAGTTTGAACACTGAAGCTTTCTTT.

This chain joins TRBV9 and TRBJ2-3, with 9 bases lining up with TRBD2. Germline values: CDR1 SGDLS, CDR2 YYNGEE. V was clipped by 5 bases and J by 0 bases; unmatched bases: 7. This CDR3 has 16 residues. CDR3 sequence: CASSGAAGGSTDTQYF. The CDR3 bases are TGTGCCAGCAGTGGGGCGGCGGGAGGGAGCACAGATACGCAGTATTTT.

The chain uses TRBV6-5 and TRBJ2-1; TRBD2 aligns across 10 bases. V lost 2 bases, J lost 4 bases, and 5 bases stayed unmatched. This CDR3 is 16 amino acids long. Germline V gene data show CDR1 as MNHEY and CDR2 as SVGAGI. DNA of the CDR3: TGTGCCAGCAGTTACCCCCGGACTAGCGGTTACAATGAGCAGTTCTTC. This encodes CASSYPRTSGYNEQFF.

The chain has TRBV7-2 and TRBJ2-1; TRBD2 aligns across 11 bases. Germline CDR1 SGHTA, CDR2 FQGNSA. Unmatched junction bases numbered 6, after V lost 8 bases and J lost 6 bases. The CDR3 has 14 amino acids. CDR3 nucleotides: TGTGCCAGCGGATCGGGACTAGCGGCCAATGAGCAGTTCTTC. As protein: CASGSGLAANEQFF.

The chain recombines TRBV9 with TRBJ2-5; TRBD2 is a possible D gene (5 bases). The CDR3 runs to 12 residues. V dropped 3 bases and J dropped 5 bases, with 8 bases sitting between them. Germline-derived CDR1 and CDR2 are SGDLS and YYNGEE. The CDR3 nucleotides are TGTGCCAGCAGCGGTCCGGGGGAGACCCAGTACTTC. Encoded protein: CASSGPGETQYF. Filled out from reference TRBV9 and TRBJ2-5, the complete variable domain reads DSGVTQTPKHLITATGQRVTLRCSPRSGDLSVYWYQQSLDQGLQFLIQYYNGEERAKGNILERFSAQQFPDLHSELNLSSLELGDSALYFCASSGPGETQYFGPGTRLLVL.

The V and J genes are TRBV14 and TRBJ1-1; 7 nucleotides match TRBD1. Losses at the gene ends were 0 bases for V and 2 bases for J; bases not matched to a gene: 6. The CDR3 is 16 amino acids. Germline values: CDR1 SGHDN, CDR2 FVKESK. CDR3 protein: CASSQERGLGNTEAFF. CDR3 bases: TGTGCCAGCAGCCAAGAGAGGGGGCTCGGAAACACTGAAGCTTTCTTT.

The DNA of the CDR3 is TGCAGCGTTGAGGACAGCGGCACAGATACGCAGTATTTT. Protein: CSVEDSGTDTQYF. This sequence joins TRBV29-1 and TRBJ2-3; D perhaps matches TRBD1 (6 bases). This CDR3 is 13 amino acids long. The ends were cut back, 3 bases at V and 1 base at J, with 8 bases in the middle. Per germline, CDR1 SQVTM and CDR2 ANQGSEA.

The sample holds one count of this clone. The chain carries TRBV7-2 and TRBJ1-3; D possibly corresponds to TRBD1 (5 bases). The CDR3 sequence is 15 residues long. Germline assignment: CDR1 SGHTA and CDR2 FQGNSA. Trimming took off 0 bases at V and 4 bases at J, with 10 bases between the two ends. The chain's CDR3 is CASSLAQGNGNTIYF. The CDR3 DNA follows: TGTGCCAGCAGCTTAGCCCAGGGAAACGGAAACACCATATATTTT.